This TCR beta chain was identified during a study of cytomegalovirus exposure and HLA in healthy donors (dated by TCRdb to 2016 to 2017). Study-level background: A later analysis indicated that the 90 to 150 validation repertoires were generated on the platform also employed for the 700 or so repertoires of the first cohort. The aim of the study was to test whether cataloging public T cell receptors could identify signatures of past pathogen exposure. Along with the approximately 620-subject first cohort, a separate validation cohort of over a hundred different subjects was used. High-throughput TCR immunosequencing, statistical association of individual TCRs with disease status, and machine learning were combined to predict cytomegalovirus infection status.

About this clone: The specificity of this receptor is unknown. No base-level quality is on record; no much larger clone is a single base apart.

According to the germline V gene, CDR1 reads MNHNS and CDR2 reads SASEGT. Germline trimming amounts to 7 bases on V and 0 bases on J, with 7 as the count of junction bases outside the gene matches. The CDR3 has 15 amino acids, counting the end cysteine and phenylalanine. Solely the CDR3 DNA is kept, with 45 bases framed from the first base. Library generation was performed with the immunoSEQ multiplex PCR assay. The study's processing was this. A statistical classification framework was built for diagnosing cytomegalovirus status from the catalog of TCR beta chain sequences. Sourced from immuneACCESS, this table was stored by TCRdb with only in-frame sequences that have V and J called. A share of the clones is absent; for the studies checked, an unresolved V gene accounts for under half, and the remainder has no known explanation. The V and J calls and clone size come from that table; D and trimming were worked out from the DNA. The sample table lists around 400,000 clones, 86% of them with a count of one. The ten largest clones capture around 0.8% of the sample.

Donors formed part of the validation cohort, which comprised 120 subjects and was distinct from the first cohort of over 500 subjects. General findings and caveats noted by the study authors: Across donors, most TCR sequences were observed very rarely, whereas some public TCRs were present in many individuals. The authors suggested that the approach could potentially be generalized to other disease states and immunological phenotypes. Subsequent analysis determined that TCRs grouped into clusters in the first cohort also showed a tendency toward co-occurrence across the 120 validation repertoires, and 85% to 95% of cluster scores exceeded 0. In the study, around 150 TCR beta chains were listed as associated with cytomegalovirus. Three of the identified cytomegalovirus-associated TCR beta chains were confirmed in vitro to be specific for cytomegalovirus antigens. In both the original and validation cohorts, the classifier was reported to diagnose cytomegalovirus status with high specificity and sensitivity. A later analysis lacked HLA typing for the validation cohort, so it scored co-occurrence in that cohort across all 120 or so repertoires.

The sequence was collected from a woman aged 18-29 years in good health and CMV-seronegative. The V gene is TRBV6-1 and the J gene is TRBJ2-3, and 7 junction bases match TRBD2. Sequencing was done on a sample of PBMCs. The base sequence is TGTGCCAGCAACCCTAGCGGATCTAGCACAGATACGCAGTATTTT. This encodes CASNPSGSSTDTQYF.